A selection of T cell receptor beta chains follows, all from one sample in a study of blood T cells in healthy people across ages. TCRdb re-derived calls from the 5' RACE reads in MiXCR, one entry per CDR3 protein. The sample has about 1,500,000 distinct CDR3 sequences, approximately 42% seen once. The sample consisted of blood. The receptors were sampled from a young woman in good health. Both conserved end residues are part of each CDR3. The order of the fields is V gene, clone size, D gene, J gene, CDR3 protein, CDR3 DNA. D genes are given only for firm matches. Clone size is stated in some rows and not others, as once, few, many or a class when expanded.

>TRBV20-1|NA|NA|TRBJ1-5
CSARGGAGEPQHF
TGCAGTGCTAGAGGGGGCGCCGGGGAGCCCCAGCATTTT
>TRBV9|NA|TRBD1|TRBJ2-3
CASSRTGDPPDTQYF
TGTGCCAGCAGCAGGACAGGGGATCCCCCAGATACGCAGTATTTT
>TRBV5-1|few|TRBD2|TRBJ2-3
CASSLASGGAADTQYF
TGCGCCAGCAGCTTGGCCAGCGGGGGGGCCGCAGATACGCAGTATTTT
>TRBV4-1|NA|NA|TRBJ1-1
CASSQERGGNTEAFF
TGCGCCAGCAGCCAAGAGCGGGGGGGGAACACTGAAGCTTTCTTT
>TRBV2|NA|NA|TRBJ2-4
CASRGSSTRAKNIQYF
TGTGCCAGCAGGGGATCCTCCACACGAGCCAAAAACATTCAGTACTTC
>TRBV12-3/TRBV12-4|once|NA|TRBJ2-3
CASSPRKRVSTDTQYF
TGTGCCAGCAGCCCCCGGAAGCGGGTGAGCACAGATACGCAGTATTTT
>TRBV5-4|few|NA|TRBJ2-1
CASSLGTSINEQFF
TGTGCCAGCAGCTTGGGGACAAGTATCAATGAGCAGTTCTTC
>TRBV28|NA|NA|TRBJ2-1
CASSRYPNEQFF
TGTGCCAGCAGCCGATACCCCAATGAGCAGTTCTTC
>TRBV12-5|few|TRBD2|TRBJ2-3
CASGFMLGLAGGRRFATTDTQYF
TGTGCTAGTGGTTTCATGCTCGGACTAGCGGGAGGCCGGAGATTTGCTACGACAGATACGCAGTATTTT
>TRBV2|NA|NA|TRBJ2-7
CASGGDRNSYEQYF
TGTGCCAGCGGGGGGGACAGGAATTCCTACGAGCAGTACTTC
>TRBV5-1|NA|TRBD1|TRBJ1-1
CASSPRQGSGYTEAFF
TGCGCCAGCAGCCCAAGACAGGGTTCAGGGTATACTGAAGCTTTCTTT
>TRBV27|few|TRBD1|TRBJ1-2
CASRRTGLLYGYTF
TGTGCCAGCAGAAGGACAGGTTTACTCTATGGCTACACCTTC
>TRBV7-2|few|NA|TRBJ2-3
CASSHQTSADTQYF
TGTGCCAGCAGCCATCAAACTAGTGCAGATACGCAGTATTTT
>TRBV6-1|NA|NA|TRBJ1-1
CASRSYGAFF
TGTGCCAGCAGAAGCTACGGGGCTTTCTTT
>TRBV9|NA|NA|TRBJ2-1
CASSVAQGEQFF
TGTGCCAGCAGCGTAGCTCAAGGAGAACAGTTCTTC
>TRBV7-9|NA|NA|TRBJ1-3
CASSTGTGNTIYF
TGTGCCAGCAGCACCGGGACCGGAAACACCATATATTTT
>TRBV20-1|NA|NA|TRBJ2-3
CSARWGDTQYF
TGCAGTGCGCGGTGGGGAGATACGCAGTATTTT
>TRBV29-1|NA|NA|TRBJ1-1
CSAYRVSGLVTEAFF
TGCAGCGCCTACCGCGTGTCAGGGTTGGTAACTGAAGCTTTCTTT
>TRBV20-1|NA|TRBD1|TRBJ2-7
CSASPPGTGGYEQYF
TGCAGTGCTTCCCCCCCCGGGACAGGGGGCTACGAGCAGTACTTC
>TRBV27|few|TRBD1|TRBJ1-2
CASSFARTGGLNYGYTF
TGTGCCAGCAGTTTCGCTCGGACAGGGGGCCTGAACTATGGCTACACCTTC
>TRBV7-9|NA|NA|TRBJ1-2
CASSRNGIRGYGYTF
TGTGCCAGCAGTCGAAACGGGATCCGAGGCTATGGCTACACCTTC
>TRBV11-2|NA|TRBD2|TRBJ2-2
CASSLVILAGGSTGELFF
TGTGCCAGCAGCTTAGTCATCCTAGCGGGGGGATCCACCGGGGAGCTGTTTTTT